These T cell receptor beta chains were read from a single sample in a study of control samples from healthy donors and cancer patients. Sequenced by immunoSEQ multiplex PCR; TCRdb stores in-frame clones only, minus some. This table has about 70,000 clones, roughly 84% appearing once. Sequencing was carried out using blood. The receptors stem from a man aged 50-60 years in good health. Each CDR3 is given without its conserved first and last residue. Fields, in order: V gene, CDR3 protein.

TRBV27	ASSPGVLYQETQY
TRBV28	ASSAPIRQASTSGNTIY
TRBV6-5	ASSRGAAQPQH
TRBV7-2	ASRTGVNTEAF
TRBV6-2/TRBV6-3	ASSYPAFSGANVLT
TRBV11-3	ASSPSGTFTGELF
TRBV5-6	ASSYTVWDPEKRNTIY
TRBV21-1	ASSIYRDTGELF
TRBV15	ATSRVPIHQETQY
TRBV25-1	ASSKGGPGANEQY
TRBV28	ASSPGTVSYNSPLH
TRBV3-1/TRBV3-2	ASSQDFDRFSNYGYT
TRBV11-2	ASRGIRGDAYNEQF
TRBV6-5	ASSYSPKPNYGYT
TRBV28	ASSLWRLAGGPGELF
TRBV19	ASTGGWGVSYT
TRBV30	AWGWAGADTQY
TRBV5-4	ASSSFSGSGDTQY
TRBV21-1	ASSKITRGLAGNMHGDTQY
TRBV4-3	ASSPSGGIMGDTQY
TRBV11-3	ASSLTDTQY
TRBV11-3	ASSPKGRLAGEQF
TRBV28	ASSRAGQIYEQY
TRBV12-3/TRBV12-4	ASSLSGMETQY
TRBV30	AYSEGTGVGDTQY
TRBV11-3	ASSLYPTEAF
TRBV6-2/TRBV6-3	ASSYVEFTEAF
TRBV29-1	SVVDRGANYGYT
TRBV7-9	ASSFGTDSGYT